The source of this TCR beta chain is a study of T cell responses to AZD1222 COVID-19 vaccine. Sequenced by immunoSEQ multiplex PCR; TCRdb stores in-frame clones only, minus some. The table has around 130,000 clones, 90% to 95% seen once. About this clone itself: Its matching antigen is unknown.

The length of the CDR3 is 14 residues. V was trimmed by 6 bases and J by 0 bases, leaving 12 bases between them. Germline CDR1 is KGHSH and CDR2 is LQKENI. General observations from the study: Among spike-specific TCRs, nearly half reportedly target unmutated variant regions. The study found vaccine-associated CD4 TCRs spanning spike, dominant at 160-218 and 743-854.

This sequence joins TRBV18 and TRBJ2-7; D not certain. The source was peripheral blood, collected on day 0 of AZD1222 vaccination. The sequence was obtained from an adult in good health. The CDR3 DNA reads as TGTGCCAGCTCCCCGAGGAAGGGCTCCTACGAGCAGTACTTC. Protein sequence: CASSPRKGSYEQYF.